These 32 T cell receptor beta chains originate from one sample sequenced in a study of T cell repertoires in cytomegalovirus infection. TCRdb re-analysed the reads in MiXCR, keeping a single row per CDR3 protein. The repertoire has approximately 500,000 distinct CDR3 sequences, 16% of them found once; the top ten carry under 30%. The source material was CD8+ T cells from PBMCs. The source of these receptors is a human donor in good health (CMV status not recorded). Some clones in this sample may be carry-over from other donors' samples.

This chain uses TRBV12-5 with TRBJ1-1; D may be TRBD1 (5 bases). CDR1 is LGHNT and CDR2 is FRNRAP in the germline V gene. This CDR3 spans 13 amino acids. Trimming cost V 8 bases and J 5 bases, with 15 bases left between them. The CDR3 nucleotides read TGTGCTAGTTCTGACGCAGGGAAAACTGAAGCTTTCTTT. This gives the protein CASSDAGKTEAFF.

Ten or more counts support this clonotype. The chain has TRBV28 and TRBJ1-6; D is possibly TRBD1 (5 bases). V dropped 4 bases and J dropped 3 bases, with 13 bases sitting between them. CDR1 is MDHEN, CDR2 SYDVKM, per germline. The CDR3 runs to 16 residues. Here the CDR3 reads CASSSLGTRYNSPLHF. CDR3 sequence (DNA): TGTGCCAGCAGTTCCCTCGGGACCCGCTATAATTCACCCCTCCACTTT.

This clonotype has ten or more counts. The chain employs TRBV5-6 and TRBJ2-7; D gene unclear. Trimming pared 0 bases from V and 9 bases from J, leaving 16 bases between. The CDR3 has 14 residues. From germline, CDR1 is SGHDT and CDR2 YYEEEE. The CDR3 region is CASSLAREVSGQYF. Written as DNA, the CDR3 is TGTGCCAGCAGCTTGGCTAGGGAAGTCTCCGGGCAGTACTTC.

Many counts were recorded for this clonotype. V is TRBV7-9 and J is TRBJ1-2; TRBD1 aligns across 7 bases. The CDR3 sequence is 17 residues long. CDR1 is SEHNR, CDR2 FQNEAQ, per germline (reference sequence). With V trimmed by 5 bases and J by 4 bases, 16 bases remained unmatched. The DNA for the CDR3 is TGTGCCAGCAGCCAGGGGGTACGGACAGGTCGGATCTATGGCTACACCTTC. This codes for CASSQGVRTGRIYGYTF.

CDR3 nucleotides: TGCAGTGCTAGTGGCTTATCGGGACAGGGGGCGGCGGCTTTCTTT. It codes for CSASGLSGQGAAAFF. The V and J genes are TRBV20-1 and TRBJ1-1, with 12 bases lining up with TRBD1. The CDR3 consists of 15 residues. Germline assignment: CDR1 DFQATT and CDR2 SNEGSKA (reference sequence). V shed 3 bases and J 11 bases; nucleotides not matched to a gene: 13.

This chain uses TRBV9 with TRBJ2-1; 10 bases fit TRBD2. Trimming cost V 0 bases and J 5 bases; bases outside gene matches: 11. The germline V gene encodes CDR1 SGDLS and CDR2 YYNGEE. The CDR3 runs to 18 residues. The CDR3 region is CASSVATGLAGADNEQFF. CDR3 coding DNA: TGTGCCAGCAGCGTAGCTACGGGCCTAGCGGGGGCCGACAATGAGCAGTTCTTC.

In regard to this clonotype: A much larger clone is a single base away; this may be a read error. The chain combines TRBV27 with TRBJ1-1; a weak D match, TRBD1 (5 bases). V was pared by 2 bases and J by 5 bases, with 15 bases between. The CDR3 is 15 amino acids. Germline V CDR1 and CDR2: MNHEY, SMNVEV (reference sequence). The CDR3 nucleotides read TGTGCCAGCAGTTTAAGATTAACAGGAAAAACTGAAGCTTTCTTT. This translates into CASSLRLTGKTEAFF.

This clonotype has a count of ten or more. The chain has TRBV7-9 and TRBJ1-2, with D hard to call. V was clipped by 1 base and J by 6 bases, with 12 bases between them. Germline lookup yields CDR1 SEHNR and CDR2 FQNEAQ (reference sequence). The CDR3 length is 14 residues. The CDR3 DNA sequence: TGTGCCAGCAGCTTAGAGAGGGAGAGTAATGGCTACACCTTC. Translated: CASSLERESNGYTF.

The table lists this clonotype with many counts. CDR3 residues: CASSFGQGAYEQFF. The CDR3 DNA sequence: TGTGCCAGCAGCTTCGGACAGGGGGCTTATGAGCAGTTCTTC. The chain links TRBV7-2 to TRBJ2-1; 11 bases match TRBD1. J was trimmed by 8 bases and V by 3 bases; bases with no gene match: 3. Germline values: CDR1 SGHTA, CDR2 FQGNSA. CDR3 length: 14 amino acids.

This chain links TRBV9 with TRBJ2-2, with a weak D call TRBD1 (6 bases). This CDR3 spans 15 amino acids. The germline V gene has CDR1 SGDLS and CDR2 YYNGEE. Trimming stripped 0 bases from V and 3 bases from J, with 9 bases between. CDR3 residues: CASSVGGQHTGELFF. CDR3 bases: TGTGCCAGCAGCGTAGGGGGGCAGCACACCGGGGAGCTGTTTTTT.

This clonotype was seen a few times. The genes are TRBV6-1 and TRBJ1-3; no reliable D call. CDR3 size: 17 residues. The V gene lost 2 bases and the J gene lost 1 base, with 15 bases spanning the gap. CDR1 MNHNS and CDR2 SASEGT come from the germline V gene. The CDR3 loop is CASSEIPLMASGNTIYF. The CDR3 nucleotides read TGTGCCAGCAGTGAAATACCGTTAATGGCTTCTGGAAACACCATATATTTT.

The table lists this clonotype with many counts. The J gene is TRBJ2-7, the V gene TRBV28; perhaps TRBD1 as D (5 bases). Germline assignment: CDR1 MDHEN and CDR2 SYDVKM. The CDR3 extends over 15 amino acids. Trimming took 7 bases from V and 3 from J, leaving 19 bases between them. The CDR3 spells CASIGETENFYEQYF. In DNA form, the CDR3 reads TGTGCCAGCATAGGGGAAACGGAGAATTTCTACGAGCAGTACTTC.

This clonotype was observed at least ten times. The V and J genes are TRBV5-6 and TRBJ2-3; perhaps TRBD2 as D (6 bases). The germline V and J ends were trimmed by 0 bases and 2 bases, with 13 bases remaining between them. Germline V gives CDR1 SGHDT, CDR2 YYEEEE. The CDR3 is 16 amino acids. The CDR3 DNA follows: TGTGCCAGCAGCTTGGTCAGCGGGTTGATCACAGATACGCAGTATTTT. Residues: CASSLVSGLITDTQYF.

This clonotype was seen a few times. V and J are TRBV6-5 and TRBJ1-2, with 8 nucleotides matching TRBD1. J gave up 8 bases and V 2 bases, and 7 bases lay outside the gene matches. Germline CDR1 is MNHEY and CDR2 is SVGAGI. This CDR3 has 14 amino acids. In DNA, the CDR3 is TGTGCCAGCAGTTACATGGGACAGGCAGAGGGCTACACCTTC. Protein: CASSYMGQAEGYTF.

The table lists this clonotype with many counts. This CDR3 reads CASGWGSYNEQFF. The CDR3 region has the DNA TGTGCTAGTGGTTGGGGCTCCTACAATGAGCAGTTCTTC. J is TRBJ2-1 and V is TRBV12-5; D not certain. V was trimmed by 4 bases and J by 0 bases, leaving 4 bases between them. The V gene's germline CDR1 is LGHNT and CDR2 FRNRAP. CDR3 length: 13 amino acids.

The chain links TRBV6-1 to TRBJ2-7; the D gene is possibly TRBD1 (5 bases). Germline-derived CDR1 and CDR2 are MNHNS and SASEGT. Trimming cost V 4 bases and J 0 bases, with 16 bases left between them. The CDR3 length is 16 residues. CDR3 DNA: TGTGCCAGCAGTGCCTCCAGGGAACCCAGCTCCTACGAGCAGTACTTC. It translates to CASSASREPSSYEQYF.

There are many counts of this clonotype. CDR3 sequence (DNA): TGTGCCAGCAGACGGGTCAGTAGCACAGATACGCAGTATTTT. It translates to CASRRVSSTDTQYF. This chain joins TRBV7-9 and TRBJ2-3; D is uncertain. The V end lost 6 bases, the J end lost 0 bases, and 10 bases lay between the germline ends. This CDR3 has 14 amino acids. In germline, CDR1 is SEHNR, CDR2 FQNEAQ (reference sequence).

On this clonotype itself: Given a much more abundant clone one base away, this may be a read error. V and J are TRBV11-2 and TRBJ1-5, with a weak D call TRBD1 (5 bases). CDR1 is SGHAT and CDR2 is FQNNGV in the germline V gene. The CDR3 has 13 residues. This CDR3 reads CASSFDRTQPQQF. The CDR3 nucleotides read TGTGCCAGCAGCTTCGACAGAACTCAGCCCCAGCAGTTT. Drawing the rest from reference TRBV11-2 and TRBJ1-5, the complete variable domain is EAGVAQSPRYKIIEKRQSVAFWCNPISGHATLYWYQQILGQGPKLLIQFQNNGVVDDSQLPKDRFSAERLKGVDSTLKIQPAKLEDSAVYLCASSFDRTQPQQFGDGTRLSIL.

This clonotype appeared a few times. The CDR3: CASSSPRGSSSYEQYF. CDR3 nucleotide sequence: TGTGCCAGTAGTTCACCTCGGGGCTCTAGCTCCTACGAGCAGTACTTC. The chain recombines TRBV19 with TRBJ2-7; tentatively, D is TRBD1 or TRBD2 (5 bases each). Germline CDR1 is LNHDA and CDR2 is SQIVND (reference sequence). This CDR3 has 16 residues. V gave up 5 bases and J gave up 0 bases, with 17 bases separating them.

At least ten counts were recorded for this clonotype. The V call is TRBV28, the J call TRBJ2-3; 10 positions match TRBD2. The CDR3 is 14 amino acids. The germline V gene has CDR1 MDHEN and CDR2 SYDVKM. V gave up 5 bases and J gave up 5 bases; unmatched junction bases: 4. This chain's CDR3 is CASSLAGEEDTQYF. The CDR3 region has the DNA TGTGCCAGCAGTCTAGCGGGAGAAGAAGATACGCAGTATTTT. Filled out from reference TRBV28 and TRBJ2-3, the complete variable domain reads DVKVTQSSRYLVKRTGEKVFLECVQDMDHENMFWYRQDPGLGLRLIYFSYDVKMKEKGDIPEGYSVSREKKERFSLILESASTNQTSMYLCASSLAGEEDTQYFGPGTRLTVL.

The table lists this clonotype with a count of one. The V gene is TRBV11-3, the J gene TRBJ1-2, with a weak D call TRBD1 (6 bases). Germline V gene lookup returns CDR1 SGHNT and CDR2 YENEEA. Deletions cut 3 bases from V and 10 bases from J, with 39 bases between. The CDR3 consists of 21 residues. CDR3 nucleotides: TGTGCCAGCAGCTTTTTGTGGGACATCTTTTCAAGCGTAGAAAGTGGGGAAGACTACACCTTC. Protein product: CASSFLWDIFSSVESGEDYTF. Complete variable domain (other parts from reference TRBV11-3 and TRBJ1-2): EAGVVQSPRYKIIEKKQPVAFWCNPISGHNTLYWYLQNLGQGPELLIRYENEEAVDDSQLPKDRFSAERLKGVDSTLKIQPAELGDSAVYLCASSFLWDIFSSVESGEDYTFGSGTRLTVV.

This clonotype was seen more than once but under ten times. The chain links TRBV28 to TRBJ1-5; possible D gene TRBD1, 5 bases. V lost 4 bases, J lost 1 base, and 17 bases lay in between. This CDR3 spans 17 amino acids. Germline values: CDR1 MDHEN, CDR2 SYDVKM. CDR3 nucleotide sequence: TGTGCCAGCAGTTCCATCGACCTAGGGGCCAGCAATCAGCCCCAGCATTTT. The encoded protein is CASSSIDLGASNQPQHF.

On this clonotype: Just one base apart from a much larger clone, this may be a read error. The J gene is TRBJ2-7, the V gene TRBV6-2 or TRBV6-3, with D unresolved. Looked up from germline, CDR1 is MNHEY and CDR2 is SVGEGT. The V end lost 7 bases, the J end lost 7 bases, and 14 bases lay between the germline ends. This CDR3 comprises 12 residues. As DNA, the CDR3 is TGTGCCAGCACTCAAGGAAGCCTGGAGCAGTACTTC. This sequence encodes CASTQGSLEQYF.

Comments on this clonotype: A much larger clonotype is one base distant, so this may be a read error. The rearrangement uses TRBV7-6 and TRBJ2-4; D not certain. The CDR3 extends over 15 amino acids. Germline CDR1 is SGHVS and CDR2 is FNYEAQ. Deletions cut 4 bases from V and 1 base from J, with 11 bases between. CDR3 nucleotide sequence: TGTGCCAGCAGCTCAGTGGTAATCGCCAAAAACATTCAGTACTTC. This translates into CASSSVVIAKNIQYF.

Worth noting for this clonotype: A much more abundant neighbour one base away suggests this may be a read error. Because the CDR3 is missing its conserved closing phenylalanine or tryptophan, this is likely a read error. The chain uses TRBV10-3 and TRBJ1-2, with 11 bases that match TRBD1. Germline V gene lookup returns CDR1 ENHRY and CDR2 SYGVKD. The CDR3 sequence is 18 residues long. After removal of 6 bases from V and 5 bases from J, the junction contained 17 bases not matched to a gene. CDR3 residues: CAISRTVGQGALEYGYTI. CDR3 nucleotide sequence: TGTGCCATCAGCCGAACCGTCGGACAGGGGGCGTTGGAGTATGGCTACACCATC.

This clonotype was counted ten times or more. The rearrangement links TRBV7-9 to TRBJ1-1; the D is unclear. Trimming shortened V by 3 bases and J by 0 bases, and 5 bases separated the two germline ends. This CDR3 spans 13 amino acids. Germline loops: CDR1 SEHNR, CDR2 FQNEAQ (reference sequence). The CDR3 DNA is TGTGCCAGCAGCTTTAAGATGAACACTGAAGCTTTCTTT. Translating it yields CASSFKMNTEAFF.

This clonotype was found many times. The V and J genes are TRBV24-1 and TRBJ2-5; 10 bases line up with TRBD1. CDR3 length: 13 residues. V was clipped by 7 bases and J by 3 bases; unmatched bases: 1. Germline assignment: CDR1 KGHDR and CDR2 SFDVKD. The CDR3 sequence is CATRGTGEETQYF. CDR3 coding DNA: TGTGCCACCAGAGGGACAGGGGAAGAGACCCAGTACTTC.

In its sample, this clonotype was seen a few times. The J gene is TRBJ1-2, the V gene TRBV6-4, with a weak D call TRBD1 (5 bases). With 0 bases removed from V and 8 bases from J, the gap between germline ends came to 16 bases. The CDR3 runs to 15 residues. Germline-derived CDR1 and CDR2 are MRHNA and SNTAGT. CDR3 region: CASSDSNDSPWGYTF. The CDR3 nucleotides read TGTGCCAGCAGTGACTCGAATGACAGTCCTTGGGGCTACACCTTC.

This chain uses TRBV5-1 with TRBJ2-1, with TRBD2 as a possible D gene (6 bases). Germline V CDR1 and CDR2: SGHRS, YFSETQ. The V end lost 7 bases, the J end lost 3 bases, and 20 bases lay between the germline ends. The length of the CDR3 is 16 residues. The CDR3 sequence is CASGAGGRGLYNEQFF. In DNA, the CDR3 is TGCGCCAGCGGCGCAGGCGGGCGGGGCCTCTACAATGAGCAGTTCTTC.

This clonotype showed up many times. The J gene is TRBJ2-1, the V gene TRBV7-3; TRBD2 aligns across 9 bases. Germline CDR1 is SGHTA and CDR2 is FQGTGA. Unmatched junction bases numbered 5, after V lost 2 bases and J lost 3 bases. This CDR3 is 16 amino acids long. CDR3 bases: TGTGCCAGCAGCTTAGCGGGGGGGCCCTTCTACAATGAGCAGTTCTTC. Translated: CASSLAGGPFYNEQFF. Looking up the rest from reference TRBV7-3 and TRBJ2-1 gives the full variable domain: GAGVSQTPSNKVTEKGKYVELRCDPISGHTALYWYRQSLGQGPEFLIYFQGTGAADDSGLPNDRFFAVRPEGSVSTLKIQRTERGDSAVYLCASSLAGGPFYNEQFFGPGTRLTVL.

This clonotype has just a few counts. The CDR3 is CAISESIGPLVNEQFF. The CDR3 bases are TGTGCCATCAGTGAGTCGATAGGGCCTTTAGTTAATGAGCAGTTCTTC. V and J are TRBV10-3 and TRBJ2-1; D remains ambiguous. This CDR3 contains 16 residues. Trimming cost V 0 bases and J 7 bases, with 16 bases left between them. Germline V gene lookup returns CDR1 ENHRY and CDR2 SYGVKD.

This clonotype was recorded at least ten times. This sequence joins TRBV12-3 or TRBV12-4 and TRBJ1-5; 12 nucleotides agree with TRBD1. CDR3 length: 23 residues. The V segment lost 5 bases and the J segment 2 bases; nucleotides outside the gene matches: 25. The CDR3 spells CASSVYWPNHPGQGAPGNQPQHF. The CDR3 coding sequence is TGTGCCAGCAGTGTTTATTGGCCAAACCATCCGGGACAGGGGGCGCCGGGCAATCAGCCCCAGCATTTT.